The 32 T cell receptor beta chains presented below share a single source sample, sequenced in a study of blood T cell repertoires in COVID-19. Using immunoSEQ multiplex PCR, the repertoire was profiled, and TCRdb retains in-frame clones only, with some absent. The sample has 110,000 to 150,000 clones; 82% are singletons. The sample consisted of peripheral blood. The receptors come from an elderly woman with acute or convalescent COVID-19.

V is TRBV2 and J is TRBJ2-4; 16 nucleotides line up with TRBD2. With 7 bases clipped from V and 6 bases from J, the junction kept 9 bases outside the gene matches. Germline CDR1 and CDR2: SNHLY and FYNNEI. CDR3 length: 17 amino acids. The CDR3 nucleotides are TGTGCCAGCACGGGACTAGCGGGGGGGGTAGTGGGAAACATTCAGTACTTC. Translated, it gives CASTGLAGGVVGNIQYF.

CDR3 loop: CASSLDFRLPFYEQYF. DNA for the CDR3: TGTGCCAGCAGCTTGGACTTCAGGCTCCCCTTTTACGAGCAGTACTTC. The chain links TRBV28 to TRBJ2-7, with D perhaps matching TRBD2 (5 bases). CDR1 is MDHEN and CDR2 is SYDVKM in the germline V gene. The CDR3 is 16 amino acids. V was clipped by 6 bases and J by 4 bases, with 22 bases between them.

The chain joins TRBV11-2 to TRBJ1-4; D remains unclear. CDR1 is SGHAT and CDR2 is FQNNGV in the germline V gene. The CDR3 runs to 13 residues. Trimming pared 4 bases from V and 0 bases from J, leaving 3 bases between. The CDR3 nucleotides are TGTGCCAGCAGCTCTGCAACTAATGAAAAACTGTTTTTT. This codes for CASSSATNEKLFF.

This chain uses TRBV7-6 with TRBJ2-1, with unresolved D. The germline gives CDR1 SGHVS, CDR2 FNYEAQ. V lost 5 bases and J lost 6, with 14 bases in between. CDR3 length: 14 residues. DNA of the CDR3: TGTGCCAGCAGCCGCACAAGATCCCCCAATGAGCAGTTCTTC. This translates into CASSRTRSPNEQFF.

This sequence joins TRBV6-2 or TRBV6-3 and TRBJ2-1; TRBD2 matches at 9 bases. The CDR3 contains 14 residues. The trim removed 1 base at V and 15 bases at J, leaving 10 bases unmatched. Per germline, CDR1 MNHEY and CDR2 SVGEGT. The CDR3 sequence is CASSYLVSGGVLFF. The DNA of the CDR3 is TGTGCCAGCAGTTACTTGGTTAGCGGGGGTGTCCTGTTCTTC.

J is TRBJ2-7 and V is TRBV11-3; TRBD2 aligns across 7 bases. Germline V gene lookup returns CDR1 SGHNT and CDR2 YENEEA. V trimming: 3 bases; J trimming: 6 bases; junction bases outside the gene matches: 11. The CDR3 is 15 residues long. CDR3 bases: TGTGCCAGCAGCTTTAACCCGGGGGGAGGGACCGAGCAGTACTTC. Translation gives CASSFNPGGGTEQYF.

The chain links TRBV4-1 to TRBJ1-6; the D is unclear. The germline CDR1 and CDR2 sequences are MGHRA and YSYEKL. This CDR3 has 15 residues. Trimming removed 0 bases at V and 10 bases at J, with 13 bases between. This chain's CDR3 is CASSQDPGWGSPLHF. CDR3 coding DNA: TGCGCCAGCAGCCAAGATCCGGGGTGGGGATCACCCCTCCACTTT.

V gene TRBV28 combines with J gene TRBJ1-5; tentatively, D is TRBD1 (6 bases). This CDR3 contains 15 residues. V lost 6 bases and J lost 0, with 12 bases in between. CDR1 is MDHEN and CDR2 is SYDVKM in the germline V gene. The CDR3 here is CASRYRADSNQPQHF. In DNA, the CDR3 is TGTGCCAGCAGGTACAGGGCGGATAGCAATCAGCCCCAGCATTTT. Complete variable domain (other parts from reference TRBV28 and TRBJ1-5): DVKVTQSSRYLVKRTGEKVFLECVQDMDHENMFWYRQDPGLGLRLIYFSYDVKMKEKGDIPEGYSVSREKKERFSLILESASTNQTSMYLCASRYRADSNQPQHFGDGTRLSIL.

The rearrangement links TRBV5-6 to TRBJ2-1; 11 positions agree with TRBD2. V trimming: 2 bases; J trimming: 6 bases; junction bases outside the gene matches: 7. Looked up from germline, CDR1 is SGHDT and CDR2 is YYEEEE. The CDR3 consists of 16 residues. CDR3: CASSFLMLAGGNEQFF. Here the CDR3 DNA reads TGTGCCAGCAGCTTTTTAATGCTAGCGGGAGGCAATGAGCAGTTCTTC.

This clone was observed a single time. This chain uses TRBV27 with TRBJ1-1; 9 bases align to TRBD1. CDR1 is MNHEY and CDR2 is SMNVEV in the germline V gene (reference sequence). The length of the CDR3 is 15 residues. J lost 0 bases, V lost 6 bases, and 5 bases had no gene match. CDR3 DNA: TGTGCCAGCAGGCCGGGGACAGGGCTGAACACTGAAGCTTTCTTT. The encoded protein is CASRPGTGLNTEAFF.

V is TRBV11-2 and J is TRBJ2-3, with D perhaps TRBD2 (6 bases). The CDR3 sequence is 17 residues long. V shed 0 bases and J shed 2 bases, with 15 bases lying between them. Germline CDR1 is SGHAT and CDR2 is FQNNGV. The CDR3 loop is CASSLDLAGGITDTQYF. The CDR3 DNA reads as TGTGCCAGCAGCTTAGATTTAGCTGGGGGGATCACAGATACGCAGTATTTT.

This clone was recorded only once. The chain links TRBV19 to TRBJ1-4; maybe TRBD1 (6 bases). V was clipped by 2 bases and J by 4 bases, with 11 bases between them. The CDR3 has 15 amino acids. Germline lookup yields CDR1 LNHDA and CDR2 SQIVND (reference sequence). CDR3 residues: CASSIIGGHNEKLFF. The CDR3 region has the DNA TGTGCCAGTAGTATAATCGGGGGGCATAATGAAAAACTGTTTTTT.

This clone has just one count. CDR3 in DNA: TGTGCCAGCAGTGTTCGGGCGGGAGAGCAGGCCGAGCAGTACTTC. The encoded protein is CASSVRAGEQAEQYF. The V and J genes are TRBV2 and TRBJ2-7, with 7 nucleotides matching TRBD2. V lost 4 bases to trimming and J lost 6 bases; unmatched junction nucleotides: 12. CDR1 and CDR2 from the germline V gene are SNHLY and FYNNEI. This CDR3 region has 15 residues.

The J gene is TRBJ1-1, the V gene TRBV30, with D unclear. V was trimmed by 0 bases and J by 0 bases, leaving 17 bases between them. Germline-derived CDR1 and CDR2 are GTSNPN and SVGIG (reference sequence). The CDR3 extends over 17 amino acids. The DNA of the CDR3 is TGTGCCTGGAGTGTATCCCGTCTGAGAAAACTGAACACTGAAGCTTTCTTT. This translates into CAWSVSRLRKLNTEAFF.

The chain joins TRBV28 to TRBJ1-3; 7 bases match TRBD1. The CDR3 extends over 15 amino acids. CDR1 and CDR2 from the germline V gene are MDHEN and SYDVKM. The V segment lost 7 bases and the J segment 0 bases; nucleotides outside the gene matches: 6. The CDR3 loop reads CASTRTGNSGNTIYF. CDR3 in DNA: TGTGCCAGCACCAGGACAGGCAACTCTGGAAACACCATATATTTT.

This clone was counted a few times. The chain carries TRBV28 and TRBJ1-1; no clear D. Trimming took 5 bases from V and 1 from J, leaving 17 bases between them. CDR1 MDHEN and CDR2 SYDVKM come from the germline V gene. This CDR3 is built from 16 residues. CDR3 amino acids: CASSPTTAGSNTEAFF. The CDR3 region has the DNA TGTGCCAGCAGTCCAACCACGGCGGGGTCGAACACTGAAGCTTTCTTT.

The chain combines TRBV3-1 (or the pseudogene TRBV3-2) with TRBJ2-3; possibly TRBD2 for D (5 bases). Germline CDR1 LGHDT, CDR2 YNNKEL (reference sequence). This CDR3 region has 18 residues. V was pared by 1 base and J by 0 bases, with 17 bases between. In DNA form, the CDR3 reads TGTGCCAGCAGCCAAGGGTTCTGGGAGTCCTCTAGCACAGATACGCAGTATTTT. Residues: CASSQGFWESSSTDTQYF.

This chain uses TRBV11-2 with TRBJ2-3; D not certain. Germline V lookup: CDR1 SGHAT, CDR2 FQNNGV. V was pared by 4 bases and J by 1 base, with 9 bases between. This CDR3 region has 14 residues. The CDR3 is CASSYYVGTDTQYF. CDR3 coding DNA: TGTGCCAGCAGCTACTATGTGGGCACAGATACGCAGTATTTT.

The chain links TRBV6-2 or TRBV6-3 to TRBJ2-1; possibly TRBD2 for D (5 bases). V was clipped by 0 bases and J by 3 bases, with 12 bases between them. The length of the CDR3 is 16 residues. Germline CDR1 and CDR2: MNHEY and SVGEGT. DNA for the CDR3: TGTGCCAGCAGTTACTCGTTGTCGGACTTCTACAATGAGCAGTTCTTC. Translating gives CASSYSLSDFYNEQFF.

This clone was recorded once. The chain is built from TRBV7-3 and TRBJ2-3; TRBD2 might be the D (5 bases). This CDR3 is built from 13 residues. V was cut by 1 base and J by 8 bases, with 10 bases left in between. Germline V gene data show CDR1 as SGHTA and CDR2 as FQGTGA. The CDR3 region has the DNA TGTGCCAGCAGCTTAAATGCCCGGGGTACGCAGTATTTT. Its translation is CASSLNARGTQYF.

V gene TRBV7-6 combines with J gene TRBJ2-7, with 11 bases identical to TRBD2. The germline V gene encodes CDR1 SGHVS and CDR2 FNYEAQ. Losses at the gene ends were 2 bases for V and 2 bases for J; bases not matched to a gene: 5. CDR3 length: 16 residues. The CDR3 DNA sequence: TGTGCCAGCAGCTTACTAGCGGGGGGACAAACCTACGAGCAGTACTTC. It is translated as CASSLLAGGQTYEQYF.

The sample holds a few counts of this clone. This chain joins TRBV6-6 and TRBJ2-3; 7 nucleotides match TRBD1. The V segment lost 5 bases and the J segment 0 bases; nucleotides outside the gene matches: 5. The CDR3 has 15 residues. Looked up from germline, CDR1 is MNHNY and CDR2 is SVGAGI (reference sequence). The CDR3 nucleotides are TGTGCCAGCAGTCAGACAGGGATTAGCACAGATACGCAGTATTTT. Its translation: CASSQTGISTDTQYF.

CDR3 in DNA: TGTGCCAGCAGCCAAGAGCGGGAGGGCCTCTACAATGAGCAGTTCTTC. It encodes CASSQEREGLYNEQFF. V usage is TRBV4-2 and J usage is TRBJ2-1; the match to TRBD2 covers 9 bases. The CDR3 loop spans 16 amino acids. The germline V gene has CDR1 LGHNA and CDR2 YNFKEQ. Trimming at V came to 0 bases and at J to 3 bases, leaving 3 bases not matched to a gene.

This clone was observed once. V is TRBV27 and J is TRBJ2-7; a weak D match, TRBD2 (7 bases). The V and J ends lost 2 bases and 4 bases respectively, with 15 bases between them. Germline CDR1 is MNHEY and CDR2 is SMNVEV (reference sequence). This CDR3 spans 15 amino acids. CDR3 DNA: TGTGCCAGCAGTTTAACGGGGGGCGGGAAATACGAGCAGTACTTC. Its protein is CASSLTGGGKYEQYF.

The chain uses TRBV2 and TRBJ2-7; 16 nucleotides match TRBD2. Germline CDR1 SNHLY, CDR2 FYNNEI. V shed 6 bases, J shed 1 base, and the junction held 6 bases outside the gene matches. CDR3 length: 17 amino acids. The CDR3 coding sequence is TGTGCCAGCAGAAAGGGACTAGCGGGGGGGAAGTCCTACGAGCAGTACTTC. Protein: CASRKGLAGGKSYEQYF.

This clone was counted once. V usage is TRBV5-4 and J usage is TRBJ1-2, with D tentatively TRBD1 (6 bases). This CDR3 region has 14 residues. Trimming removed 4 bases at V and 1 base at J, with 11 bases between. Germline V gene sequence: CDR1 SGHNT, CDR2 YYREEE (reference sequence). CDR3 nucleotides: TGTGCCAGCAGCCCGGACAGCTTTAACTATGGCTACACCTTC. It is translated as CASSPDSFNYGYTF. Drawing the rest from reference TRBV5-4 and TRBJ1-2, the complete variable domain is ETGVTQSPTHLIKTRGQQVTLRCSSQSGHNTVSWYQQALGQGPQFIFQYYREEENGRGNFPPRFSGLQFPNYSSELNVNALELDDSALYLCASSPDSFNYGYTFGSGTRLTVV.

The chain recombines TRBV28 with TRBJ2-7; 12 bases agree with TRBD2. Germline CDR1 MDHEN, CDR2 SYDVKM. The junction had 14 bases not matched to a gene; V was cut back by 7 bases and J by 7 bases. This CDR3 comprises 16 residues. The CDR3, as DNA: TGTGCCAGCACCGCTAGCGGGGGGGCAACGACGCGGGAGCAGTACTTC. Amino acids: CASTASGGATTREQYF.

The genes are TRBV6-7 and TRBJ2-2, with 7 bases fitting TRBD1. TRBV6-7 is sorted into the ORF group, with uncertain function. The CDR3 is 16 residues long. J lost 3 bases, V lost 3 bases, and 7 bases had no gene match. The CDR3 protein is CASSYEQGTDTGELFF. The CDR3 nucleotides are TGTGCCAGCAGTTATGAACAGGGGACGGACACCGGGGAGCTGTTTTTT.

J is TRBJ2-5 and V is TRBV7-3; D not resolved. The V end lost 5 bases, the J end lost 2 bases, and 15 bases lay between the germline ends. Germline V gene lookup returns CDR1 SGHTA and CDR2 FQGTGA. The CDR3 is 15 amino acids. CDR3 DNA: TGTGCCAGCAGCACCCTGGCTAGGCGGCAAGAGACCCAGTACTTC. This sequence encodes CASSTLARRQETQYF. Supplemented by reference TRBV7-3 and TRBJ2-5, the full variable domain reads GAGVSQTPSNKVTEKGKYVELRCDPISGHTALYWYRQSLGQGPEFLIYFQGTGAADDSGLPNDRFFAVRPEGSVSTLKIQRTERGDSAVYLCASSTLARRQETQYFGPGTRLLVL.

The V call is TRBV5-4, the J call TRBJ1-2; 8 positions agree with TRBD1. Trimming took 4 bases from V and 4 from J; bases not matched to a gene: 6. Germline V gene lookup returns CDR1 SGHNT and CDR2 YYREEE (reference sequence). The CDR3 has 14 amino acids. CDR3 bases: TGTGCCAGCAGCGCGACAGGGGTTGGCTATGGCTACACCTTC. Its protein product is CASSATGVGYGYTF.

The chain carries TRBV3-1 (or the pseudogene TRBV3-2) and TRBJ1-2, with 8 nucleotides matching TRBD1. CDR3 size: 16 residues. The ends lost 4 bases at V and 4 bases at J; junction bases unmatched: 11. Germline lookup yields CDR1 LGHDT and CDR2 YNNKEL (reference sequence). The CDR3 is CASSLTSQGARYGYTF. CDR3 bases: TGTGCCAGCAGCCTCACATCCCAGGGGGCTCGCTATGGCTACACCTTC.

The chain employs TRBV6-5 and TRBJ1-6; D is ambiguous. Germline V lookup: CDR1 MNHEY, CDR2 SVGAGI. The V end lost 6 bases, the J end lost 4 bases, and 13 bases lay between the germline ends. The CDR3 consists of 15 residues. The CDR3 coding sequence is TGTGCCAGCAGGAACTCACACGGGTATAATTCACCCCTCCACTTT. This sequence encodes CASRNSHGYNSPLHF.